Below are 32 T cell receptor beta chains sequenced from a single sample in a study of T cell repertoires in cytomegalovirus infection. TCRdb processed the reads anew with MiXCR; each CDR3 protein has one entry. Here the sample spans some 220,000 distinct CDR3 sequences, 12% being singletons. Sequenced sample: PBMCs. The receptors stem from a human donor in good health (CMV status not recorded). Some clones in this sample may be carry-over from other donors' samples.

In this sample, this clonotype turned up many times. The chain carries TRBV7-2 and TRBJ1-2; the D is unclear. Trimming removed 0 bases at V and 5 bases at J, with 10 bases between. Germline V gives CDR1 SGHTA, CDR2 FQGNSA. The CDR3 length is 14 residues. As DNA, the CDR3 is TGTGCCAGCAGCTTAGCGCATCGGGATTATGGCTACACCTTC. Translating gives CASSLAHRDYGYTF.

At least ten counts were recorded for this clonotype. The chain carries TRBV19 and TRBJ1-6, with TRBD1 as a possible D gene (5 bases). The V and J ends lost 6 bases and 7 bases respectively, with 13 bases between them. The CDR3 has 14 amino acids. Germline loops: CDR1 LNHDA, CDR2 SQIVND (reference sequence). The CDR3 coding sequence is TGTGCCAGTAGACCTGGGACCTTCAATTCACCCCTCCACTTT. Its protein product is CASRPGTFNSPLHF.

The sample holds many counts of this clonotype. The J gene is TRBJ1-6, the V gene TRBV10-3, with a tentative D call TRBD1 (5 bases). V gave up 2 bases and J gave up 6 bases, with 11 bases separating them. This CDR3 region has 15 residues. CDR1 is ENHRY and CDR2 is SYGVKD in the germline V gene. The CDR3 here is CAISENYGANSPLHF. As DNA, the CDR3 is TGTGCCATCAGTGAGAATTACGGGGCTAATTCACCCCTCCACTTT.

The chain couples TRBV11-3 to TRBJ2-1, with D possibly TRBD1 on 6 matching bases. The germline V and J ends were trimmed by 2 bases and 6 bases, with 8 bases remaining between them. Germline V gene lookup returns CDR1 SGHNT and CDR2 YENEEA. The CDR3 consists of 13 residues. As DNA, the CDR3 is TGTGCCAGCAGCTTAACACAGGGCAATGAGCAGTTCTTC. Translated: CASSLTQGNEQFF.

This clonotype was seen ten or more times. This sequence joins TRBV7-2 and TRBJ1-6; tentatively, D is TRBD1 (5 bases). Between the trimmed V and J ends, which lost 3 bases and 9 bases, there was a span of 15 bases. This CDR3 region has 15 residues. Germline CDR1 is SGHTA and CDR2 is FQGNSA. The CDR3 DNA sequence: TGTGCCAGCAGCTTTGAGGCCCAGGGATTTTCACCCCTCCACTTT. This gives the protein CASSFEAQGFSPLHF. Drawing the rest from reference TRBV7-2 and TRBJ1-6, the complete variable domain is GAGVSQSPSNKVTEKGKDVELRCDPISGHTALYWYRQSLGQGLEFLIYFQGNSAPDKSGLPSDRFSAERTGGSVSTLTIQRTQQEDSAVYLCASSFEAQGFSPLHFGNGTRLTVT.

The table lists this clonotype with a few counts. The chain links TRBV11-3 to TRBJ2-1; no definite D call. Germline V gene sequence: CDR1 SGHNT, CDR2 YENEEA. The CDR3 loop spans 12 amino acids. V dropped 0 bases and J dropped 10 bases, with 7 bases sitting between them. CDR3 coding DNA: TGTGCCAGCAGCTTAGACCGAGTAGAGCAGTTCTTC. Translating gives CASSLDRVEQFF.

This clonotype was seen at least ten times. The chain has TRBV7-6 and TRBJ2-2; a weak D match, TRBD2 (6 bases). Trimming shortened V by 8 bases and J by 1 base, and 11 bases separated the two germline ends. The CDR3 is 14 amino acids. Germline V CDR1 and CDR2: SGHVS, FNYEAQ. The CDR3 reads CASGGEVNTGELFF. The CDR3 nucleotides are TGTGCCAGCGGAGGGGAGGTGAACACCGGGGAGCTGTTTTTT.

This clonotype came up many times. The chain has TRBV6-2 or TRBV6-3 and TRBJ1-1; D is ambiguous. The length of the CDR3 is 15 residues. V was cut by 4 bases and J by 1 base, with 13 bases left in between. CDR1 and CDR2 from the germline V gene are MNHEY and SVGEGT. CDR3 loop: CASSSPGRGNTEAFF. CDR3 sequence (DNA): TGTGCCAGCAGTTCGCCCGGACGTGGGAACACTGAAGCTTTCTTT.

This clonotype was detected only a few times. The chain links TRBV28 to TRBJ2-3, with D unresolved. CDR1 MDHEN and CDR2 SYDVKM come from the germline V gene. The CDR3 extends over 13 amino acids. Trimming cost V 5 bases and J 2 bases, with 8 bases left between them. This chain's CDR3 is CASSRSSTDTQYF. The CDR3 DNA reads TGTGCCAGCAGTCGTTCCTCCACAGATACGCAGTATTTT.

In this sample, this clonotype turned up many times. The V gene is TRBV2, the J gene TRBJ2-1, with 9 positions matching TRBD2. The CDR3 loop spans 16 amino acids. With 3 bases clipped from V and 6 bases from J, the junction kept 9 bases outside the gene matches. The germline V gene has CDR1 SNHLY and CDR2 FYNNEI. This CDR3 reads CASSELTSGFVNEQFF. The DNA of the CDR3 is TGTGCCAGCAGTGAGTTGACTAGCGGTTTCGTCAATGAGCAGTTCTTC.

Many counts were recorded for this clonotype. V and J are TRBV7-6 and TRBJ2-5, with D perhaps assigned TRBD1 or TRBD2 (5 bases each). Germline CDR1 reads SGHVS; CDR2 reads FNYEAQ. The V end lost 5 bases, the J end lost 5 bases, and 21 bases lay between the germline ends. The CDR3 runs 16 residues. The CDR3 spells CASSMGRSSLGETQYF. The CDR3 DNA follows: TGTGCCAGCAGCATGGGACGGTCAAGCCTCGGGGAGACCCAGTACTTC.

This clonotype was observed many times. V and J are TRBV6-1 and TRBJ1-5; 7 nucleotides agree with TRBD1. The CDR3 sequence is 13 residues long. Germline V lookup: CDR1 MNHNS, CDR2 SASEGT. The junction had 3 bases not matched to a gene; V was cut back by 5 bases and J by 5 bases. As DNA, the CDR3 is TGTGCCAGCAGTTCCACAGGGGATCAGCCCCAGCATTTT. Translation gives CASSSTGDQPQHF.

This clonotype was detected ten times or more. The chain employs TRBV7-2 and TRBJ1-5; the match to TRBD1 covers 7 bases. Per germline, CDR1 SGHTA and CDR2 FQGNSA. This CDR3 has 15 amino acids. After removal of 4 bases from V and 1 base from J, the junction contained 4 bases not matched to a gene. CDR3 sequence (DNA): TGTGCCAGCAGCTACTCGACAGGGAGCAATCAGCCCCAGCATTTT. This encodes CASSYSTGSNQPQHF. The full variable domain, its missing parts supplied by reference TRBV7-2 and TRBJ1-5, is GAGVSQSPSNKVTEKGKDVELRCDPISGHTALYWYRQSLGQGLEFLIYFQGNSAPDKSGLPSDRFSAERTGGSVSTLTIQRTQQEDSAVYLCASSYSTGSNQPQHFGDGTRLSIL.

This clonotype appeared many times. The chain recombines TRBV10-3 with TRBJ1-2, with D possibly being TRBD1 (6 bases). Trimming left V 0 bases short and J 2 bases short, with 10 bases between. Germline assignment: CDR1 ENHRY and CDR2 SYGVKD. The CDR3 spans 15 residues. The CDR3 protein is CAISESLGQNYGYTF. CDR3 sequence (DNA): TGTGCCATCAGTGAGTCTTTAGGACAGAACTATGGCTACACCTTC.

The sample holds many counts of this clonotype. The chain joins TRBV7-3 to TRBJ2-2; 7 bases are a match to TRBD2. V lost 4 bases and J lost 0; bases outside the gene matches: 2. The length of the CDR3 is 15 residues. Germline CDR1 and CDR2: SGHTA and FQGTGA. The DNA of the CDR3 is TGTGCCAGCAGCTCCGGGACTACGAACACCGGGGAGCTGTTTTTT. It encodes CASSSGTTNTGELFF.

This sequence joins TRBV5-4 and TRBJ2-1; D might be TRBD1 or TRBD2, each matching 6 bases. This CDR3 spans 16 amino acids. V lost 4 bases to trimming and J lost 0 bases, with 14 bases between them. CDR1 and CDR2 (germline): SGHNT, YYREEE (reference sequence). The CDR3 bases are TGTGCCAGCAGCACGGAGGGGGGCCCCTCCTACAATGAGCAGTTCTTC. Translating gives CASSTEGGPSYNEQFF. The variable domain in full, completed from reference TRBV5-4 and TRBJ2-1, reads ETGVTQSPTHLIKTRGQQVTLRCSSQSGHNTVSWYQQALGQGPQFIFQYYREEENGRGNFPPRFSGLQFPNYSSELNVNALELDDSALYLCASSTEGGPSYNEQFFGPGTRLTVL.

V and J are TRBV2 and TRBJ2-7, with 7 bases fitting TRBD1. Germline CDR1 reads SNHLY; CDR2 reads FYNNEI. Trimming cost V 8 bases and J 0 bases; bases outside gene matches: 10. The CDR3 totals 15 residues. The CDR3 loop reads CASETGDGSSYEQYF. CDR3 DNA: TGTGCCAGCGAAACAGGGGATGGAAGCTCCTACGAGCAGTACTTC.

The gene calls are TRBV18 and TRBJ2-2; D remains ambiguous. V lost 6 bases and J lost 2, with 16 bases in between. Germline loops: CDR1 KGHSH, CDR2 LQKENI. The CDR3 contains 16 residues. CDR3 DNA: TGTGCCAGCTCCATACTTCAGGACCGAAACACCGGGGAGCTGTTTTTT. Encoded protein: CASSILQDRNTGELFF.

This rearrangement joins TRBV5-5 to TRBJ2-6, with D possibly matching TRBD1 (5 bases). Between the trimmed V and J ends, which lost 0 bases and 4 bases, there was a span of 14 bases. From germline, CDR1 is SGHKS and CDR2 YYEKEE (reference sequence). The CDR3 is made up of 17 amino acids. For the CDR3, the DNA is TGTGCCAGCAGCTTGGCTCCAGACAGTGCCGGGGCCAACGTCCTGACTTTC. Residues: CASSLAPDSAGANVLTF.

The rearrangement links TRBV7-9 to TRBJ2-7; D perhaps matches TRBD1 (6 bases). The germline V gene encodes CDR1 SEHNR and CDR2 FQNEAQ (reference sequence). There are 13 residues in the CDR3. Deletions cut 1 base from V and 5 bases from J, with 9 bases between. CDR3 in amino acids: CASSLGGPHEQYF. CDR3 in DNA: TGTGCCAGCAGCTTAGGGGGGCCTCACGAGCAGTACTTC.

This clonotype turned up a few times. Here the CDR3 DNA reads TGCGCCAGCAGCCTCGTAACGAGGGAAAAACTGTTTTTT. Its translation: CASSLVTREKLFF. The V gene is TRBV5-1, the J gene TRBJ1-4; D is ambiguous. Per germline, CDR1 SGHRS and CDR2 YFSETQ. Trimming took 4 bases from V and 8 from J, leaving 12 bases between them. The CDR3 has 13 amino acids.

This chain joins TRBV28 and TRBJ1-3; D gene unclear. V was trimmed by 6 bases and J by 0 bases, leaving 9 bases between them. CDR1 is MDHEN and CDR2 is SYDVKM in the germline V gene. This CDR3 has 14 residues. CDR3 nucleotides: TGTGCCAGCAGCCTTATGAGCTCTGGAAACACCATATATTTT. This codes for CASSLMSSGNTIYF. Looking up the rest from reference TRBV28 and TRBJ1-3 gives the full variable domain: DVKVTQSSRYLVKRTGEKVFLECVQDMDHENMFWYRQDPGLGLRLIYFSYDVKMKEKGDIPEGYSVSREKKERFSLILESASTNQTSMYLCASSLMSSGNTIYFGEGSWLTVV.

The sample holds many counts of this clonotype. The rearrangement links TRBV6-2 or TRBV6-3 to TRBJ1-5; possible D gene TRBD1, 5 bases. The CDR3 covers 15 residues. Germline assignment: CDR1 MNHEY and CDR2 SVGEGT. The V end lost 6 bases, the J end lost 0 bases, and 12 bases lay between the germline ends. For the CDR3, the DNA is TGTGCCAGCAGCCCCGGGGGGAATAGCAATCAGCCCCAGCATTTT. It encodes CASSPGGNSNQPQHF.

This clonotype was seen ten or more times. The V call is TRBV11-3, the J call TRBJ2-7, with D possibly being TRBD1 (6 bases). The germline CDR1 and CDR2 sequences are SGHNT and YENEEA. V lost 2 bases and J 5 bases, leaving 13 bases between the germline ends. This CDR3 contains 14 residues. CDR3 amino acids: CASSLNRAVDEQYF. The CDR3 DNA sequence: TGTGCCAGCAGCTTAAACAGGGCCGTGGACGAGCAGTACTTC.

This clonotype was seen repeatedly, ten times or more. The chain has TRBV6-1 and TRBJ1-2; 12 bases line up with TRBD1. V lost 6 bases and J lost 8; bases outside the gene matches: 10. The germline V gene encodes CDR1 MNHNS and CDR2 SASEGT. The CDR3 has 15 residues. CDR3 sequence reads: CASRPAGTGGLGYTF. The DNA of the CDR3 is TGTGCCAGCAGACCCGCCGGGACAGGGGGCTTGGGCTACACCTTC.

This clonotype was observed many times. This chain connects TRBV7-8 to TRBJ1-5; no reliable D call. The CDR3 is 16 amino acids. Looked up from germline, CDR1 is SGHVS and CDR2 is FQNEAQ. The germline V and J ends were trimmed by 1 base and 2 bases, with 12 bases remaining between them. For the CDR3, the DNA is TGTGCCAGCAGCTTAGGAGTCGGGAGCGGCAATCAGCCCCAGCATTTT. Its translation is CASSLGVGSGNQPQHF.

At least ten counts were recorded for this clonotype. The chain carries TRBV7-2 and TRBJ2-7; 16 nucleotides line up with TRBD2. CDR1 is SGHTA, CDR2 FQGNSA, per germline. The J segment lost 5 bases and the V segment lost 2 bases, leaving 6 bases of the junction unmatched. The CDR3 length is 17 residues. CDR3 in amino acids: CASSLTGLAGGQNEQYF. CDR3 bases: TGTGCCAGCAGCTTAACGGGACTAGCGGGGGGGCAAAACGAGCAGTACTTC.

The chain is built from TRBV12-3 or TRBV12-4 and TRBJ2-5, with 16 bases identical to TRBD2. V lost 5 bases to trimming and J lost 5 bases; unmatched junction nucleotides: 8. CDR3 size: 17 residues. The CDR3 nucleotides are TGTGCCAGCAGTCGGGGACTAGCGGGAGGGCCCGTGGAGACCCAGTACTTC. Encoded protein: CASSRGLAGGPVETQYF.

The chain joins TRBV6-2 or TRBV6-3 to TRBJ2-5; 13 bases are shared with TRBD2. The germline CDR1 and CDR2 sequences are MNHEY and SVGEGT. After removal of 4 bases from V and 4 bases from J, the junction contained 9 bases not matched to a gene. The CDR3 is 17 residues long. DNA of the CDR3: TGTGCCAGCAGTTTCCGGACTAGCGGGAGAGGCGTAGAGACCCAGTACTTC. Translation: CASSFRTSGRGVETQYF.

The genes are TRBV20-1 and TRBJ2-1; D unresolved. Trimming removed 5 bases at V and 4 bases at J, with 9 bases between. The V gene's germline CDR1 is DFQATT and CDR2 SNEGSKA (reference sequence). The CDR3 consists of 12 residues. This CDR3 reads CSAPNDYNEQFF. CDR3 bases: TGCAGTGCTCCCAATGATTACAATGAGCAGTTCTTC.

Only a few counts were recorded for this clonotype. This chain connects TRBV6-2 or TRBV6-3 to TRBJ2-7; 11 bases are a match to TRBD1. V shed 6 bases and J 0 bases; nucleotides not matched to a gene: 7. Germline-derived CDR1 and CDR2 are MNHEY and SVGEGT. The length of the CDR3 is 16 residues. The CDR3 here is CASSDGQGAGSYEQYF. The CDR3 DNA reads TGTGCCAGCAGCGACGGACAGGGGGCCGGCTCCTACGAGCAGTACTTC.

This clonotype has only a few counts. The chain recombines TRBV4-3 with TRBJ1-4, with a tentative D call TRBD1 (6 bases). V was trimmed by 2 bases and J by 3 bases, leaving 7 bases between them. The CDR3 has 14 residues. CDR1 and CDR2 (germline): LGHNA, YSLEER. The CDR3 nucleotides are TGCGCCAGCAGCCAACAGGGGTCTAATGAAAAACTGTTTTTT. Translated: CASSQQGSNEKLFF.